This record concerns one TCR beta chain sequence. This clone's antigen is unknown. No base qualities exist here, and no much larger clone lies one base off it. TCRbeta CDR3 regions were amplified from genomic DNA by means of the immunoSEQ Assay, a bias-controlled multiplex PCR. The study's processing was this. The number of nucleated cells in each sample was estimated by amplification of reference gene primers within the assay. To quantify the absolute abundance of each unique TCRbeta CDR3 rearrangement, sequence reads were collapsed and filtered. For each sample, productive Simpson clonality was calculated by taking the square root of Simpson's diversity index across productive rearrangements. Entries here come from immuneACCESS through TCRdb and include only in-frame sequences with V and J called. Some clones fail to appear in such tables; in the studies checked, an unresolved V gene covers under half of the shortfall, and the cause of the remainder is unknown. V and J calls plus clone size are reproduced from that table; the DNA served to infer D and trimming. Here the sample has fewer than 110,000 clones; around 84% occur a single time. 12% of the sample is held by the ten biggest clonotypes.

The data stem from a study of blood T cell repertoires in COVID-19 (dated by TCRdb to 2020 to 2022). About the investigation overall: Samples from collaborators originated in the United States, Italy and Spain and spanned both the acute and convalescent phases of COVID-19. The prospective study material was composed of cDNA or gDNA derived from T cells, B-cell-depleted T cells, or PBMCs. Deeply sampled blood TCRbeta repertoires from subjects exposed to, actively infected with, or recovered from COVID-19 were included in the dataset. The repertoires were made available in a free public database intended to serve as a resource for research on the immune response to SARS-CoV-2. Samples came from the ongoing ImmuneRACE study (first 160 participants) plus 1,254 subjects from 6 global collaborators. A de-identified subject ID, COVID-19 status, age in years and sex were almost always included in the sample metadata. HLA class I and class II types, where available, came from metadata supplied by the sample provider rather than from assay-based typing. Overall results and qualifications from the work: Clinical and demographic metadata were provided uncurated, with the amount varying by source and participant.

From a lookup of the germline V gene, CDR1 and CDR2 are SNHLY and FYNNEI. The CDR3 holds 14 amino acids from the cysteine to the phenylalanine. Kept here is only the CDR3 DNA, which spans 42 bases and is read in frame from base 1. Unmatched junction bases come to 8, with V trimmed by 4 bases and J by 6 bases. Collaborating institutions collected whole blood in K2EDTA tubes following their own protocols. For TCRbeta analysis, collaborators shipped samples as frozen whole blood, isolated PBMCs, or DNA extracted from either of those sample types. This sequence originates from a human donor in a cohort sampled during active COVID-19. The source material was peripheral blood. Recombination connected TRBV2 to TRBJ2-7; 8 bases in the middle match TRBD2. For the CDR3, the sequence is CASSAGTSGSEQYF. Read as DNA, the sequence is TGTGCCAGCAGTGCTGGGACTAGTGGGAGCGAGCAGTACTTC.